This TCR beta chain was sequenced in a study of shared clonotypes between healthy human individuals. Study conclusions and caveats: The sharing of about 5% of naive CD4 clonotypes was seen across a handful of donors. What naive subsets generally showed was a larger estimated richness than memory subsets showed.

Germline V CDR1 and CDR2: SGHTA, FQGNSA. Between the trimmed V and J ends, which lost 5 bases and 6 bases, there was a span of 18 bases. This CDR3 contains 15 residues. Adult donors, all healthy and HIV-negative, had no recent acute infections or vaccinations. Sequencing was performed with immunoSEQ multiplex PCR; in TCRdb, only in-frame clones are kept and a portion is missing. The table shows about 1.5 million clones, with 95% to 99% occurring only once. Turning to this clone: Its antigen is still unknown.

The sample comprised naive CD4+ T cells sorted from blood. Subset noted: CD45RA+ positively selected. This clonotype was sampled from a man between 25 and 39 years old in good health. The chain recombines TRBV7-2 with TRBJ2-3, with TRBD2 as a possible D gene (6 bases). The CDR3 is CASSQRDFRGDTQYF. The CDR3, as DNA: TGTGCCAGCAGCCAACGGGACTTTCGAGGGGATACGCAGTATTTT.